The sequence of this T cell receptor beta chain was determined in a study of T cell responses to AZD1222 COVID-19 vaccine. Pooled together were second doses at about 4 or about 12 weeks. Trimming left V 2 bases short and J 7 bases short, with 11 bases between. The CDR3 contains 14 residues. The germline gives CDR1 MDHEN, CDR2 SYDVKM. Data came from immunoSEQ multiplex PCR; TCRdb stores just in-frame clones and leaves some out. Seen here are over 130,000 clones, 85% to 95% observed once, and the top ten hold about 3.8%. Sequences were derived from peripheral blood, sampled 28 days after the second AZD1222 dose. V gene TRBV28 combines with J gene TRBJ1-4; no reliable D call. The TCR originated in an adult who received the AZD1222 COVID-19 vaccine. The CDR3 coding sequence is TGTGCCAGCAGTTTAATCGGGCCATTTGAAAAACTGTTTTTT. Translation gives CASSLIGPFEKLFF.